The TCR beta chain described here comes from a study of shared clonotypes between healthy human individuals. Findings and caveats of the study: Among several donors, 4.5% to 5.5% of naive CD4 clonotypes were found in common. Memory subsets generally showed smaller estimated richness than naive subsets did.

Replicate PCRs from sorted subsets contained approximately 190 ng DNA, which is 30,000 to 35,000 T cell genomes. Only in-frame clones appear in the TCRdb table, and some are missing; sequencing was by immunoSEQ multiplex PCR. The sample lists some 360,000 clones, 70% to 75% occurring once. In the case of this clone: Its cognate antigen is unknown.

From CD4+ cells came CD45RA+ naive and CD45RA-negative memory subsets. Losses at the gene ends were 2 bases for V and 0 bases for J; bases not matched to a gene: 4. This CDR3 is 17 amino acids long. The V gene's germline CDR1 is MDHEN and CDR2 SYDVKM. The gene calls are TRBV28 and TRBJ1-3; 10 positions agree with TRBD1. The receptor's source is a man aged 25-40 years in good health. The sample was memory CD4+ T cells sorted from blood. Subset: CD45RA-negative fraction. The CDR3 DNA sequence: TGTGCCAGCAGTTTAGGGGGACAGGGGTACTCTGGAAACACCATATATTTT. Its translation is CASSLGGQGYSGNTIYF.